This T cell receptor (beta chain) stems from a study of T cells in Graves' hyperthyroidism and ophthalmopathy. The overall study: Sampling of peripheral blood happened at initial diagnosis, prior to any treatment. Points from the study as a whole: Most clonotypes expanded in the thyroid (above 0.001) were also present in blood.

At least ten counts were recorded for this clonotype. Antigen unknown. V lost 5 bases and J lost 1, with 14 bases in between. Germline V gene sequence: CDR1 MNHNS, CDR2 SASEGT. There are 15 residues in the CDR3. Amplification yielded TCR beta CDR3 regions, with RNA transcripts as the source. The primer set for the first-round RT-PCR of the TCR CDR3 was HTBI. TCRdb passed the multiplex PCR reads through MiXCR, listing each CDR3 protein once. The profile shows approximately 300,000 distinct CDR3 sequences, around 15% of them singletons. Sequencing was done on a sample of blood. This clonotype originated in an older woman with Graves' ophthalmopathy. The J gene is TRBJ1-1, the V gene TRBV6-1; D not resolved. The CDR3 nucleotides read TGTGCCAGCAGTCCTAGGACGGCGGGGAACACTGAAGCTTTCTTT. It encodes CASSPRTAGNTEAFF.